Each of the 7 T cell receptor beta chains below was sequenced from the same sample in a study of cytomegalovirus exposure and HLA in healthy donors (TCRdb year 2017). The receptor library was made with the immunoSEQ multiplex PCR assay. For the multiplex PCR, a mixture combining 60 forward primers for TCR Vbeta segments and 13 reverse primers for TCR Jbeta segments was used. TCRdb's version of the immuneACCESS table is confined to in-frame rearrangements and falls short of the full clone set. An unresolved V gene accounts for under half of the shortfall where checked; the remainder is of unknown origin. This sample has hundreds of thousands of clones in its table, and approximately 70% of those were observed once. Around 2.3% of the sample comes from the top ten. The source material was PBMCs. These receptors came from a female donor in good health and CMV-seronegative.

The chain employs TRBV14 and TRBJ1-4; 7 nucleotides match TRBD1. V was pared by 3 bases and J by 0 bases, with 7 bases of the junction left unmatched. The germline gives CDR1 SGHDN, CDR2 FVKESK. CDR3 length: 17 residues. CDR3 loop: CASSQGDSFATNEKLFF. CDR3 nucleotide sequence: TGTGCCAGCAGCCAGGGGGACAGCTTTGCAACTAATGAAAAACTGTTTTTT.

This clone was observed a handful of times. The V gene is TRBV9, the J gene TRBJ2-3; no firm D call. The ends were cut back, 0 bases at V and 0 bases at J, with 8 bases in the middle. The CDR3 length is 15 residues. Germline V gene data show CDR1 as SGDLS and CDR2 as YYNGEE. This CDR3 reads CASSVGAVSTDTQYF. In nucleotides, the CDR3 is TGTGCCAGCAGCGTAGGGGCAGTTAGCACAGATACGCAGTATTTT.

This clone was seen just once. This chain links TRBV7-9 with TRBJ2-1; 10 positions match TRBD2. The CDR3 totals 19 residues. Germline trimming cut 0 bases from V and 7 bases from J; bases unmatched to any gene: 15. The germline V gene has CDR1 SEHNR and CDR2 FQNEAQ (reference sequence). The CDR3 DNA reads TGTGCCAGCAGCTTAGCCCTGCCGATCCTAGCGGGAGAGGGTAATGAGCAGTTCTTC. Encoded protein: CASSLALPILAGEGNEQFF.

V usage is TRBV7-9 and J usage is TRBJ2-7; 10 nucleotides line up with TRBD2. V trimming: 1 base; J trimming: 3 bases; junction bases outside the gene matches: 9. The CDR3 has 17 residues. Per the germline V gene, CDR1 is SEHNR and CDR2 is FQNEAQ (reference sequence). The CDR3 region has the DNA TGTGCCAGCAGCTTAGATTCCTCCCGGACTAGCGGCTACGAGCAGTACTTC. Its translation is CASSLDSSRTSGYEQYF.

The chain couples TRBV19 to TRBJ1-2; D is undetermined. Germline V gives CDR1 LNHDA, CDR2 SQIVND (reference sequence). V was trimmed by 6 bases and J by 3 bases, leaving 14 bases between them. CDR3 length: 14 residues. The CDR3 reads CASRFRVRDYGYTF. The CDR3 nucleotides read TGTGCCAGTAGATTCCGAGTGAGGGACTATGGCTACACCTTC.

The chain recombines TRBV11-2 with TRBJ2-1; 8 bases align to TRBD2. Germline trimming cut 6 bases from V and 7 bases from J; bases unmatched to any gene: 14. CDR3 size: 16 residues. Per germline, CDR1 SGHAT and CDR2 FQNNGV. CDR3 amino acids: CASRVSGTSGLNEQFF. In DNA, the CDR3 is TGTGCCAGCAGAGTCTCCGGGACTAGTGGGTTAAATGAGCAGTTCTTC.

V and J are TRBV6-5 and TRBJ1-3; D ambiguous. Germline V gene sequence: CDR1 MNHEY, CDR2 SVGAGI. V lost 4 bases and J lost 0, with 13 bases in between. The CDR3 loop spans 16 amino acids. The CDR3 region is CASSLTWENSGNTIYF. The CDR3 coding sequence is TGTGCCAGCAGTTTAACTTGGGAGAACTCTGGAAACACCATATATTTT.